Sequencing of this TCR beta chain was carried out in a study of molecular identifiers for immune sequencing clone quantification. A CD8+CD4-CCR7+CD45RA+ phenotype served as the sorting definition for naive CD8 T cells. TCRdb reprocessed the PCR reads via MiXCR and lists one record per CDR3 protein. The sample contains hundreds of thousands of distinct CDR3 sequences, around 25% of which appear only once. The germline V gene encodes CDR1 LGHDT and CDR2 YNNKEL (reference sequence). The CDR3 contains 15 residues. This clonotype has a single count. Relative to the germline gene, one junction end is altered; a read error may explain this.

This chain uses TRBV3-1 with TRBJ2-3, with 8 positions matching TRBD2. This clonotype originated in a human donor in good health. Some libraries in this study had Jurkat cell RNA spiked in. The sequenced material came from naive CD8+ T cells from blood, with Jurkat cell RNA spiked in. Subset reported: FACS-sorted CD8+CD4-CCR7+CD45RA+ naive T cells. The CDR3 DNA is TGTGCCAGCAGCCAGGCGGGGGGAAGCACAGGTACGCAGTATTTT. Translating gives CASSQAGGSTGTQYF.